The rows below give T cell receptor beta chains drawn from one sample of a study of blood T cell repertoires in COVID-19. The protocol was immunoSEQ multiplex PCR, while the TCRdb copy is restricted to in-frame clones and leaves out a portion. The table shows approximately 200,000 clones, with about four fifths occurring only once. Specimen: PBMCs or T cells enriched from blood (not recorded which). Source of these receptors: a man in his forties who had recovered from COVID-19. Both conserved end residues are part of each CDR3. A D gene is named only where the DNA matches it firmly. Expanded clones are given a class, and other clones once, few, many or no size at all.

j_call clone_size d_call v_call cdr3_aa cdr3_nt
TRBJ2-7 - TRBD1 TRBV9 CASSGGQGGNEQYF TGTGCCAGCAGCGGCGGACAGGGGGGTAACGAGCAGTACTTC
TRBJ2-2 - TRBD1 TRBV10-1 CASSELGQGSGELFF TGCGCCAGCAGTGAGTTGGGACAGGGAAGCGGGGAGCTGTTTTTT
TRBJ2-5 once - TRBV19 CASSMTTVQETQYF TGTGCCAGTAGTATGACGACAGTTCAAGAGACCCAGTACTTC
TRBJ2-7 few - TRBV14 CASSQLAQPYEQYF TGTGCCAGCAGCCAACTAGCGCAGCCCTACGAGCAGTACTTC
TRBJ2-2 - - TRBV9 CASSVAKGGPNTGELFF TGTGCCAGCAGCGTAGCGAAAGGGGGACCGAACACCGGGGAGCTGTTTTTT
TRBJ2-5 once TRBD2 TRBV19 CASSKVSGRAETQYF TGTGCCAGTAGTAAGGTTAGCGGGAGAGCAGAGACCCAGTACTTC
TRBJ1-4 - TRBD1 TRBV7-2 CASSLMTGEVLFF TGTGCCAGCAGCTTAATGACAGGGGAAGTACTGTTTTTT
TRBJ2-1 - TRBD1 TRBV5-1 CASSKDRGANNEQFF TGCGCCAGCAGCAAGGACAGGGGAGCCAACAATGAGCAGTTCTTC
TRBJ1-5 - - TRBV7-2 CASSTLINQPQHF TGTGCCAGCAGTACCCTAATCAATCAGCCCCAGCATTTT
TRBJ1-6 - TRBD1 TRBV9 CASSPRTGGSYSPLHF TGTGCCAGCAGCCCTCGGACAGGAGGGTCTTACTCACCCCTCCACTTT
TRBJ1-5 - - TRBV6-5 CASRDTRPQHF TGTGCCAGCAGGGACACTCGGCCCCAGCATTTT
TRBJ2-2 - TRBD1 TRBV29-1 CSAAGTGEVYTGELFF TGCAGCGCCGCCGGGACAGGGGAGGTTTACACCGGGGAGCTGTTTTTT
TRBJ2-1 - TRBD1 TRBV14 CASSTRDSLEQFF TGTGCCAGCAGCACGAGGGACAGCCTGGAGCAGTTCTTC
TRBJ1-1 - TRBD1 TRBV29-1 CSVANRGIGTEAFF TGCAGCGTTGCAAACAGGGGTATAGGAACTGAAGCTTTCTTT
TRBJ1-1 - TRBD1 TRBV5-6 CASGTGGLNTEAFF TGTGCCAGCGGGACAGGGGGCTTGAACACTGAAGCTTTCTTT
TRBJ2-3 - TRBD1 TRBV11-2 CASSSWTGSSFTQYF TGTGCCAGCAGCTCATGGACAGGTTCTTCCTTTACGCAGTATTTT
TRBJ1-6 - - TRBV2 CASSGDGWGSPLHF TGTGCCAGCAGTGGGGATGGGTGGGGCTCACCCCTCCACTTT
TRBJ1-1 - - TRBV19 CASSIGGLNTEAFF TGTGCCAGTAGTATAGGAGGGTTGAACACTGAAGCTTTCTTT
TRBJ1-6 once - TRBV25-1 CASPEEGYRTNSPLHF TGTGCCAGCCCCGAGGAGGGTTACCGTACCAATTCACCCCTCCACTTT
TRBJ2-7 - TRBD2 TRBV29-1 CSVDGLAGVAYEQYF TGCAGCGTTGATGGGCTAGCGGGAGTGGCCTACGAGCAGTACTTC
TRBJ2-2 - - TRBV10-3 CAISERGGAVGELFF TGTGCCATCAGTGAACGGGGAGGAGCGGTCGGGGAGCTGTTTTTT
TRBJ2-7 - - TRBV9 CASSPRGGYEQYF TGTGCCAGCAGCCCACGTGGGGGGTACGAGCAGTACTTC
TRBJ1-1 - - TRBV7-9 CASSPGTLNTEAFF TGTGCCAGCAGCCCCGGGACATTGAACACTGAAGCTTTCTTT
TRBJ2-1 - - TRBV11-3 CASSLGLSNEQFF TGTGCCAGCAGCTTAGGGTTGAGCAATGAGCAGTTCTTC
TRBJ1-6 - TRBD1 TRBV28 CASNPGQGGNSPLHF TGTGCCAGCAATCCGGGACAGGGGGGAAATTCACCCCTCCACTTT
TRBJ2-3 - - TRBV6-5 CASSYGQGITDTQYF TGTGCCAGCAGTTACGGCCAGGGAATCACAGATACGCAGTATTTT
TRBJ2-3 - TRBD2 TRBV10-2 CASGGGPKTDTQYF TGCGCCAGCGGGGGAGGGCCTAAGACAGATACGCAGTATTTT
TRBJ2-2 - - TRBV19 CASSPDRAGPGGELFF TGTGCCAGTAGTCCCGATCGGGCGGGGCCGGGCGGGGAGCTGTTTTTT
TRBJ2-3 few - TRBV9 CASSAPSHTDTQYF TGTGCCAGCAGCGCTCCTAGTCACACAGATACGCAGTATTTT
TRBJ1-1 - - TRBV11-2 CASSPRGGEGEAFF TGTGCCAGCAGCCCCCGGGGGGGCGAGGGTGAAGCTTTCTTT
TRBJ1-5 - - TRBV18 CASSIQGYNQPQHF TGTGCCAGCTCAATACAGGGTTACAATCAGCCCCAGCATTTT
TRBJ1-2 - TRBD1 TRBV6-1 CASSPGTGGGYTF TGTGCCAGCAGTCCCGGGACAGGGGGAGGCTACACCTTC
TRBJ2-7 - TRBD1 TRBV11-2 CASSLDPGQLHSYEQYF TGTGCCAGCAGCTTAGACCCGGGACAGTTACACTCCTACGAGCAGTACTTC
TRBJ1-1 - - TRBV30 CAWAEAGSNTEAFF TGTGCCTGGGCTGAGGCCGGCTCGAACACTGAAGCTTTCTTT
TRBJ2-3 - TRBD1 TRBV28 CASRPGTGAPDTQYF TGTGCCAGTAGGCCCGGGACAGGGGCCCCAGATACGCAGTATTTT
TRBJ1-1 - - TRBV7-9 CASSLEGVHTEAFF TGTGCCAGCAGCTTAGAGGGGGTACACACTGAAGCTTTCTTT
TRBJ1-1 once - TRBV19 CASSIDSRRNTEAFF TGTGCCAGTAGTATAGATTCGAGGAGGAACACTGAAGCTTTCTTT
TRBJ1-6 - - TRBV28 CATSRVSGRYNSPLHF TGTGCCACGTCAAGGGTCTCAGGGCGCTATAATTCACCCCTCCACTTT
TRBJ2-6 - - TRBV3-1/TRBV3-2 CASSHGLGGSSGANVLTF TGTGCCAGCAGCCATGGCCTCGGAGGCAGCTCTGGGGCCAACGTCCTGACTTTC
TRBJ1-3 few - TRBV2 CASLRDSGNTIYF TGTGCCAGCCTGCGGGACTCTGGAAACACCATATATTTT
TRBJ1-3 once - TRBV6-5 CASSYTAGPGNTIYF TGTGCCAGCAGTTACACAGCGGGACCTGGAAACACCATATATTTT
TRBJ1-4 - TRBD1 TRBV5-4 CASSSDLRQGGDEKLFF TGTGCCAGCAGCTCTGACCTCAGACAGGGAGGAGATGAAAAACTGTTTTTT
TRBJ2-7 - TRBD2 TRBV27 CASSHEQGGAESYEQYF TGTGCCAGCAGTCACGAGCAGGGAGGGGCGGAATCCTACGAGCAGTACTTC
TRBJ1-5 - TRBD1 TRBV6-2/TRBV6-3 CASSTSGGAVFQPQHF TGTGCCAGCAGTACCTCAGGGGGCGCGGTTTTTCAGCCCCAGCATTTT
TRBJ2-2 - TRBD2 TRBV10-3 CAIRRGLATNTGELFF TGTGCCATCCGTCGGGGACTAGCGACGAACACCGGGGAGCTGTTTTTT
TRBJ2-7 few TRBD1 TRBV2 CASITDRGIPYEQYF TGTGCCAGCATCACAGACAGGGGAATACCCTACGAGCAGTACTTC
TRBJ1-1 many - TRBV3-1/TRBV3-2 CASVGRGGTEAFF TGTGCCAGTGTGGGTAGGGGGGGCACTGAAGCTTTCTTT
TRBJ1-4 - - TRBV5-1 CASSDSGLNNEKLFF TGCGCCAGCAGCGATTCAGGGTTGAATAATGAAAAACTGTTTTTT
TRBJ2-5 - TRBD2 TRBV7-9 CASSLVAGVETQYF TGTGCCAGCAGCTTAGTCGCGGGGGTGGAGACCCAGTACTTC
TRBJ2-7 - TRBD1 TRBV7-9 CASSSGQGGEQYF TGTGCCAGCAGCTCGGGACAGGGTGGCGAGCAGTACTTC
TRBJ2-7 - TRBD1 TRBV18 CASSQGQGISYEQYF TGTGCCAGCTCACAAGGACAGGGTATCTCCTACGAGCAGTACTTC
TRBJ2-7 - - TRBV19 CASSMIATPFSREQYF TGTGCCAGTAGTATGATCGCGACACCCTTCTCTCGGGAGCAGTACTTC
TRBJ1-5 - - TRBV4-3 CASSLAQGTQPQHF TGCGCCAGCAGCCTTGCACAGGGAACTCAGCCCCAGCATTTT
TRBJ2-7 - TRBD1 TRBV5-6 CASSWTGRDEQYF TGTGCCAGCAGCTGGACAGGGCGGGACGAGCAGTACTTC
TRBJ2-1 once - TRBV7-9 CASSPRGSSYNEQFF TGTGCCAGCAGCCCCAGGGGTAGCTCCTACAATGAGCAGTTCTTC
TRBJ2-3 - TRBD1 TRBV5-1 CASSLSRGQEATDTQYF TGCGCCAGCAGCTTGAGCCGTGGACAGGAAGCCACAGATACGCAGTATTTT
TRBJ1-1 - - TRBV4-3 CASSQDLRQNTEAFF TGCGCCAGCAGCCAAGATTTAAGACAGAACACTGAAGCTTTCTTT
TRBJ1-4 - - TRBV6-2/TRBV6-3 CASSYGTGTYQNEKLFF TGTGCCAGCAGTTACGGTACCGGGACATACCAAAATGAAAAACTGTTTTTT
TRBJ2-1 few - TRBV5-1 CASSLARGSSNEQFF TGCGCCAGCAGCTTGGCCCGGGGATCTTCCAATGAGCAGTTCTTC